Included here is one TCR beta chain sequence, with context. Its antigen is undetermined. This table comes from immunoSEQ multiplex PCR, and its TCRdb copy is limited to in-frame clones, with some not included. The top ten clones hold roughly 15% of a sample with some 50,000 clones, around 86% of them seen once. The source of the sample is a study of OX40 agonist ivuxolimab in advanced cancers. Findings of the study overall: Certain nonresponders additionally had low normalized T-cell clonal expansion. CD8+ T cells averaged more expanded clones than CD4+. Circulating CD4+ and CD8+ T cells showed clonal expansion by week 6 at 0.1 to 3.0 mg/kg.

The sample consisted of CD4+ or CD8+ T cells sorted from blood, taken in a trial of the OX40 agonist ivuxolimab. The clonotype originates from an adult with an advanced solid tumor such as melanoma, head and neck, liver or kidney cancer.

Here the CDR3 DNA reads TGCAGCGTTGACGAGTTCTACACTGAAGCTTTCTTT. Its translation: CSVDEFYTEAFF. The chain couples TRBV29-1 to TRBJ1-1; D unclear. Germline lookup yields CDR1 SQVTM and CDR2 ANQGSEA. Trimming stripped 3 bases from V and 3 bases from J, with 8 bases between. This CDR3 has 12 residues.